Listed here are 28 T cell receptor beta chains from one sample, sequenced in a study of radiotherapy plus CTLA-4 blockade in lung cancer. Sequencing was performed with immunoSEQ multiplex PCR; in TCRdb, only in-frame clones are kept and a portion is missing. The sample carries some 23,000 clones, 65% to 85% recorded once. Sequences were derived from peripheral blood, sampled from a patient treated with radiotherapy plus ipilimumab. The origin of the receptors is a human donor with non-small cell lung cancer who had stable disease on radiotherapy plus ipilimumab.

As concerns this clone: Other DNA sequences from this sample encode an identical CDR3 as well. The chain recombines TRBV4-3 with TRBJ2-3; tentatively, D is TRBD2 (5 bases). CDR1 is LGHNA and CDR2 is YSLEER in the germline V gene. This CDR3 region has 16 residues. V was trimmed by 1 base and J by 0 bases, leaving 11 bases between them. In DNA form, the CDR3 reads TGCGCCAGCAGCCAAGTTTCAGCGGCTAGCACAGATACGCAGTATTTT. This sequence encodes CASSQVSAASTDTQYF.

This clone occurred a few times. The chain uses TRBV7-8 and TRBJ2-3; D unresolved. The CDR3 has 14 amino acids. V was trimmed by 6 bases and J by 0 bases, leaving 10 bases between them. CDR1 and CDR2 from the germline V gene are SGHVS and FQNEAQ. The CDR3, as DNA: TGTGCCAGCAGTGTCGGCGGCAGCACAGATACGCAGTATTTT. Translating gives CASSVGGSTDTQYF.

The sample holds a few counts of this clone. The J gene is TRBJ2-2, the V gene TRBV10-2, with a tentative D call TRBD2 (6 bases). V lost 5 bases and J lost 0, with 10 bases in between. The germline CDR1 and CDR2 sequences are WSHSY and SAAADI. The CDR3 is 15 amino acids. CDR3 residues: CASSSAGTNTGELFF. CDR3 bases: TGCGCCAGCAGTTCCGCGGGGACGAACACCGGGGAGCTGTTTTTT.

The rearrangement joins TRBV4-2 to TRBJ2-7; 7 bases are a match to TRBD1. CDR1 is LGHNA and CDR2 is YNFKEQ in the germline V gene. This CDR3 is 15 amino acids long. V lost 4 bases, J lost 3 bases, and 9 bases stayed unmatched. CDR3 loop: CASSPDPGTDYEQYF. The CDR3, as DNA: TGTGCCAGCAGCCCCGACCCGGGGACAGACTACGAGCAGTACTTC.

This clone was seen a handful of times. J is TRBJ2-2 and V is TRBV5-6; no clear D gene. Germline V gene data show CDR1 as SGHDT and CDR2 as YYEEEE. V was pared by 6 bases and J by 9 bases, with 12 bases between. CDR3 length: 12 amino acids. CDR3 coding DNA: TGTGCCAGCAATTACGTCGGCCGGGAGCTGTTTTTT. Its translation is CASNYVGRELFF.

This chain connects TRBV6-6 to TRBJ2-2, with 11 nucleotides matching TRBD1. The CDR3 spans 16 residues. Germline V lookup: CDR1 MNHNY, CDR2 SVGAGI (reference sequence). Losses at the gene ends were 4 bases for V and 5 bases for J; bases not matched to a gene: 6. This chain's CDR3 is CASSSVDRGRTGELFF. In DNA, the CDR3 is TGTGCCAGCAGTTCCGTGGACAGGGGGCGGACCGGGGAGCTGTTTTTT.

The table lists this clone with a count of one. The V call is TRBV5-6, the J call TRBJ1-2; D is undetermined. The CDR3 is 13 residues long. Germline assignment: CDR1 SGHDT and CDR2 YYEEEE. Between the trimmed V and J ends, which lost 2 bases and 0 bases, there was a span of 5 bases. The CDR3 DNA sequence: TGTGCCAGCAGCTTTACCACTAACTATGGCTACACCTTC. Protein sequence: CASSFTTNYGYTF.

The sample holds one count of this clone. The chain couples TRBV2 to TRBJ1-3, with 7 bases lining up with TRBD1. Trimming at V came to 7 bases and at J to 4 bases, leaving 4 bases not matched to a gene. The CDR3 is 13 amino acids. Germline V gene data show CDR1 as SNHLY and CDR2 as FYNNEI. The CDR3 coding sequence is TGTGCCAGCAAGCAGGGACAGGGAAACACCATATATTTT. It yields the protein CASKQGQGNTIYF.

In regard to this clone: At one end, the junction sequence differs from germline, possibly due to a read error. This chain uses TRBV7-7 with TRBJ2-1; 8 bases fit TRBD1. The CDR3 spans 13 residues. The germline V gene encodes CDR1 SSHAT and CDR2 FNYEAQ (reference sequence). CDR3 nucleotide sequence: TGTGCTAGCAGCGCGGGACAGGACAATGAGCAGTTCTTC. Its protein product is CASSAGQDNEQFF.

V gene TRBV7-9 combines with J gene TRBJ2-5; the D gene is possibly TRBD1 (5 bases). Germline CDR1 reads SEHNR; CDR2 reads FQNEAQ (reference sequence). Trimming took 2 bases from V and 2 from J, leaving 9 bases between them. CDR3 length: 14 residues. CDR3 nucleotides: TGTGCCAGCAGCTTAAGTACAGGACAAGAGACCCAGTACTTC. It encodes CASSLSTGQETQYF.

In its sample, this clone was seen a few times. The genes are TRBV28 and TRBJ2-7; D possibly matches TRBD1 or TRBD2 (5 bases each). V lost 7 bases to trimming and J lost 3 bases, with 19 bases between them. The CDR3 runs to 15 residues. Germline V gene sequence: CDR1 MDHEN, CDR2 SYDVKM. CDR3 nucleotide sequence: TGTGCCAGCATCCTGCGTGGGGGAATTAGCTACGAGCAGTACTTC. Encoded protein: CASILRGGISYEQYF. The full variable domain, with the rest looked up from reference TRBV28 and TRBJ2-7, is DVKVTQSSRYLVKRTGEKVFLECVQDMDHENMFWYRQDPGLGLRLIYFSYDVKMKEKGDIPEGYSVSREKKERFSLILESASTNQTSMYLCASILRGGISYEQYFGPGTRLTVT.

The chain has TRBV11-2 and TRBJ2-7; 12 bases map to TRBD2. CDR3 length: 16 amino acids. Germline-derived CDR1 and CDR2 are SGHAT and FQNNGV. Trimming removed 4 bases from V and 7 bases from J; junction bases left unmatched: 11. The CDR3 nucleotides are TGTGCCAGCAGCTACCTAGCGGGAGGGCCGGGGGTAGAGCAGTACTTC. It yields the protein CASSYLAGGPGVEQYF.

The CDR3: CASSKDVPTEAFF. In DNA form, the CDR3 reads TGCGCCAGCAGCAAGGACGTTCCTACTGAAGCTTTCTTT. This chain uses TRBV5-1 with TRBJ1-1; unclear D gene. Germline V gene lookup returns CDR1 SGHRS and CDR2 YFSETQ. With 4 bases removed from V and 5 bases from J, the gap between germline ends came to 12 bases. CDR3 length: 13 amino acids.

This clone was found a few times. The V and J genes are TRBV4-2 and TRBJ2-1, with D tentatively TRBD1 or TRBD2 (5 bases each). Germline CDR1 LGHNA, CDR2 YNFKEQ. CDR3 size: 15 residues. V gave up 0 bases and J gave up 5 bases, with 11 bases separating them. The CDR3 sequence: CASSQDWGLNNEQFF. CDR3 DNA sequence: TGTGCCAGCAGCCAAGATTGGGGGTTAAACAATGAGCAGTTCTTC.

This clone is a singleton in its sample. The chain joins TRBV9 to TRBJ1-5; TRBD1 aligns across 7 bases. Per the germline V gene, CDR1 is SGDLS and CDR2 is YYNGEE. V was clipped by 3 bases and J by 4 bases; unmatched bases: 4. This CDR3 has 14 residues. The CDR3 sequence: CASSGSTGNQPQHF. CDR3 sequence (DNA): TGTGCCAGCAGCGGTTCGACAGGGAATCAGCCCCAGCATTTT.

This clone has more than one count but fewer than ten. Here the CDR3 reads CASSPGTQGSEQYF. CDR3 nucleotides: TGTGCCAGCTCTCCAGGGACTCAGGGCTCCGAGCAGTACTTC. This rearrangement joins TRBV18 to TRBJ2-7; weak D call: TRBD2 (6 bases). The CDR3 is 14 residues long. The V gene lost 6 bases and the J gene lost 6 bases, with 18 bases spanning the gap. Looked up from germline, CDR1 is KGHSH and CDR2 is LQKENI.

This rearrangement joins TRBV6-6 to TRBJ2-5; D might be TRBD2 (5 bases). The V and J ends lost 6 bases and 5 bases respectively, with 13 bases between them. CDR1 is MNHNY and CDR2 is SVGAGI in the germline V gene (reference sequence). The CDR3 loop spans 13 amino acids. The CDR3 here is CASRRTSMETQYF. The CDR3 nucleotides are TGTGCCAGCAGACGTACTAGTATGGAGACCCAGTACTTC.

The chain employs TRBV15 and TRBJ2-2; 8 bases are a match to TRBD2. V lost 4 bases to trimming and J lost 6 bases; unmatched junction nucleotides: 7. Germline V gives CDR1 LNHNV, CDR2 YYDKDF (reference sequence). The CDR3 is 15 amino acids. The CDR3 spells CATSTDGGVAGELFF. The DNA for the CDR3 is TGTGCCACCAGCACCGACGGGGGGGTCGCCGGGGAGCTGTTTTTT.

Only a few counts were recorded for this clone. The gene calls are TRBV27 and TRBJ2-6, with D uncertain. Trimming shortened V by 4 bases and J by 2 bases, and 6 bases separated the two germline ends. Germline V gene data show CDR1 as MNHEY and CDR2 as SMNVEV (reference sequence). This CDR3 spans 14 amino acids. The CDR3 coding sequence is TGTGCCAGCAGTTCTAGTCCTGGGGCCAACGTCCTGACTTTC. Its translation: CASSSSPGANVLTF.

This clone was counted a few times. This CDR3 is CASSFGSGRSYNEQFF. The CDR3 nucleotides read TGTGCCAGCAGCTTTGGAAGCGGGAGGAGTTACAATGAGCAGTTCTTC. The rearrangement joins TRBV11-2 to TRBJ2-1; 9 bases align to TRBD2. Per germline, CDR1 SGHAT and CDR2 FQNNGV. The CDR3 is made up of 16 amino acids. V shed 3 bases and J 4 bases; nucleotides not matched to a gene: 7. The entire variable domain, with the rest obtained from reference TRBV11-2 and TRBJ2-1, is as follows: EAGVAQSPRYKIIEKRQSVAFWCNPISGHATLYWYQQILGQGPKLLIQFQNNGVVDDSQLPKDRFSAERLKGVDSTLKIQPAKLEDSAVYLCASSFGSGRSYNEQFFGPGTRLTVL.

Here the CDR3 reads CASSTRTGGDEKLFF. The DNA for the CDR3 is TGTGCCAGTAGTACACGGACAGGGGGAGATGAAAAACTGTTTTTT. The chain carries TRBV19 and TRBJ1-4, with TRBD1 matching over 10 bases. The CDR3 contains 15 residues. Germline CDR1 and CDR2: LNHDA and SQIVND (reference sequence). Trimming cost V 4 bases and J 6 bases; bases outside gene matches: 5.

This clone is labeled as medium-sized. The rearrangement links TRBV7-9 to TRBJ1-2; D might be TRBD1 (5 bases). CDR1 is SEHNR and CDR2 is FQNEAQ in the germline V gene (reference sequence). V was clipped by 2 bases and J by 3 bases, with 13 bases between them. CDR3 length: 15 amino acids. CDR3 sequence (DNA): TGTGCCAGCAGCTTATCTGGCAGGGCATACTATGGCTACACCTTC. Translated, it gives CASSLSGRAYYGYTF.

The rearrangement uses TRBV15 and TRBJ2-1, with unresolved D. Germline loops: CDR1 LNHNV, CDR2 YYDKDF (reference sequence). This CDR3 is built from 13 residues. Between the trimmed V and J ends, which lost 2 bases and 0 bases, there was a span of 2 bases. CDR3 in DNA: TGTGCCACCAGCAGAACCTCCTACAATGAGCAGTTCTTC. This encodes CATSRTSYNEQFF. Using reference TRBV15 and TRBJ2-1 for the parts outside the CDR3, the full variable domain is DAMVIQNPRYQVTQFGKPVTLSCSQTLNHNVMYWYQQKSSQAPKLLFHYYDKDFNNEADTPDNFQSRRPNTSFCFLDIRSPGLGDTAMYLCATSRTSYNEQFFGPGTRLTVL.

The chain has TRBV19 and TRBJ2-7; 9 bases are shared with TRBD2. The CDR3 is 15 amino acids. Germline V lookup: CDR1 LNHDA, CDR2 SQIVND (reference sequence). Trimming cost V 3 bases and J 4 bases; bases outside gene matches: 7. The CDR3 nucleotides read TGTGCCAGTAGTATTGGCACTAGCGGGCTTTACGAGCAGTACTTC. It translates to CASSIGTSGLYEQYF.

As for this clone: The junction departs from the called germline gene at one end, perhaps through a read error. CDR3 DNA: TGTGCCAGCAGCCGGGCGTCCAGGACAGCGGAGCACTTC. This sequence encodes CASSRASRTAEHF. The V and J genes are TRBV6-5 and TRBJ2-7; D might be TRBD1 (6 bases). Germline CDR1 reads MNHEY; CDR2 reads SVGAGI. The CDR3 extends over 13 amino acids.

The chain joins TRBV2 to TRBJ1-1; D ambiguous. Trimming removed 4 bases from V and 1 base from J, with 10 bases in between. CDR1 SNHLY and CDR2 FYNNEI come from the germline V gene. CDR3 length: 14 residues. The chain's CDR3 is CASSGVYRNTEAFF. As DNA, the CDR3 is TGTGCCAGCAGTGGAGTATACCGGAACACTGAAGCTTTCTTT. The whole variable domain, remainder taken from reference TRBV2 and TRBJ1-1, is EPEVTQTPSHQVTQMGQEVILRCVPISNHLYFYWYRQILGQKVEFLVSFYNNEISEKSEIFDDQFSVERPDGSNFTLKIRSTKLEDSAMYFCASSGVYRNTEAFFGQGTRLTVV.

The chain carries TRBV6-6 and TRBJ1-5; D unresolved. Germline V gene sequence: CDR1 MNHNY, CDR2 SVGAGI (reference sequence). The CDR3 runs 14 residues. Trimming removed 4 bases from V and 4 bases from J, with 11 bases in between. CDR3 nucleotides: TGTGCCAGCAGTTCGAAAGACGGGAATCAGCCCCAGCATTTT. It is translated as CASSSKDGNQPQHF.

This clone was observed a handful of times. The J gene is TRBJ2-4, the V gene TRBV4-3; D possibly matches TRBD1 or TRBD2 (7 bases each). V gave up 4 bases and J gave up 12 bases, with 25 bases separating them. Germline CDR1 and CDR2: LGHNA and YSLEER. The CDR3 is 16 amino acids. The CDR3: CASSRSTAGGAVNQYF. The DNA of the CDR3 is TGCGCCAGCAGCCGCTCGACGGCAGGGGGGGCTGTAAATCAGTACTTC.